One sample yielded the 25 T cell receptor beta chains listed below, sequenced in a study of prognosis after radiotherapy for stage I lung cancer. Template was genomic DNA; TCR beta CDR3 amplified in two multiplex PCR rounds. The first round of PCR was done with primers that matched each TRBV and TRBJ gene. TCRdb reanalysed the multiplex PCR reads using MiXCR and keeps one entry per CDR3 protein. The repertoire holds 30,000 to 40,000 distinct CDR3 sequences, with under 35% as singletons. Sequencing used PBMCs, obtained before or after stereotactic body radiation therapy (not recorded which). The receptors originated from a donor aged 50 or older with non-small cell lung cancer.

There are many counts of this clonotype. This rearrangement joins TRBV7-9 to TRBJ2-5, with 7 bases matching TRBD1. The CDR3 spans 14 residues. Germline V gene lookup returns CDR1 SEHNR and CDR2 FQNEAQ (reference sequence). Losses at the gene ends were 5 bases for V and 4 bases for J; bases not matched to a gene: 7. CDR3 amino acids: CASSRGQAGETQYF. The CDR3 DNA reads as TGTGCCAGCAGCCGAGGACAGGCGGGAGAGACCCAGTACTTC.

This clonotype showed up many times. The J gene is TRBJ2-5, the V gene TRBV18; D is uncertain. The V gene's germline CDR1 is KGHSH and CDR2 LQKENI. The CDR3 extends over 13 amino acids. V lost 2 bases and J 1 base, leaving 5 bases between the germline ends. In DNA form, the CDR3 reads TGTGCCAGCTCACCAGGCACCCAAGAGACCCAGTACTTC. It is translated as CASSPGTQETQYF. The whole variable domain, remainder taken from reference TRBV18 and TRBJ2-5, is NAGVMQNPRHLVRRRGQEARLRCSPMKGHSHVYWYRQLPEEGLKFMVYLQKENIIDESGMPKERFSAEFPKEGPSILRIQQVVRGDSAAYFCASSPGTQETQYFGPGTRLLVL.

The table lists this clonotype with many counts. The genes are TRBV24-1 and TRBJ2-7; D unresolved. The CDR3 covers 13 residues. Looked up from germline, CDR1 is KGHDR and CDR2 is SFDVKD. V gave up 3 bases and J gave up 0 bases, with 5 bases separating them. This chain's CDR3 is CATSDGHSYEQYF. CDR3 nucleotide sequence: TGTGCCACCAGTGATGGTCACTCCTACGAGCAGTACTTC.

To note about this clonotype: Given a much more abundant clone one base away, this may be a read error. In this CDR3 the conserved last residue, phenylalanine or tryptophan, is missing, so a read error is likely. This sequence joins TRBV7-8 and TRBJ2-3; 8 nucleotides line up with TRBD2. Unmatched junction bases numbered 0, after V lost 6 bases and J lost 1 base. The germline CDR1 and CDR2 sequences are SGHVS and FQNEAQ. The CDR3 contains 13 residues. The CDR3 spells CASRTSGTDTQYL. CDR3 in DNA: TGTGCCAGCAGGACTAGCGGCACAGATACGCAGTATTTG.

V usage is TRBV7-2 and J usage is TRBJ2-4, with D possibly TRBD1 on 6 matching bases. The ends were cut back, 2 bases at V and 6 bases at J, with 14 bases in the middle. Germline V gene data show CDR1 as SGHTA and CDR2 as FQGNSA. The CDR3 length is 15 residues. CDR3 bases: TGTGCCAGCAGCTTAATCCTGGGGGCAGGAAACATTCAGTACTTC. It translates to CASSLILGAGNIQYF. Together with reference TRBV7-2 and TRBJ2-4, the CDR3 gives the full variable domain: GAGVSQSPSNKVTEKGKDVELRCDPISGHTALYWYRQSLGQGLEFLIYFQGNSAPDKSGLPSDRFSAERTGGSVSTLTIQRTQQEDSAVYLCASSLILGAGNIQYFGAGTRLSVL.

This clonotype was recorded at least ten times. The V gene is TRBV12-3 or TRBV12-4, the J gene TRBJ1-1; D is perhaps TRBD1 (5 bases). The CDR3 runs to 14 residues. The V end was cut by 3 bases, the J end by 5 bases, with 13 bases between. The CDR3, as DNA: TGTGCCAGCAGTTTCCGGCAGGGAAAGACTGAAGCTTTCTTT. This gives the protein CASSFRQGKTEAFF.

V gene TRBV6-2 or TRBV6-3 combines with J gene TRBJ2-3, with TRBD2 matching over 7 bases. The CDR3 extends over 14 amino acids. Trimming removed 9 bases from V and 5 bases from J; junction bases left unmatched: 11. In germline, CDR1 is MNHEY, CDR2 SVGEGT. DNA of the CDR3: TGTGCCAGTTGGGTTGGGGGGGTAGAAGATACGCAGTATTTT. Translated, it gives CASWVGGVEDTQYF.

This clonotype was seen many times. The CDR3 region is CSAPTELEETQYF. In DNA form, the CDR3 reads TGCAGTGCCCCGACAGAGCTCGAAGAGACCCAGTACTTC. V usage is TRBV20-1 and J usage is TRBJ2-5; possibly TRBD1 for D (5 bases). The CDR3 consists of 13 residues. The ends were cut back, 6 bases at V and 3 bases at J, with 14 bases in the middle. CDR1 is DFQATT and CDR2 is SNEGSKA in the germline V gene (reference sequence).

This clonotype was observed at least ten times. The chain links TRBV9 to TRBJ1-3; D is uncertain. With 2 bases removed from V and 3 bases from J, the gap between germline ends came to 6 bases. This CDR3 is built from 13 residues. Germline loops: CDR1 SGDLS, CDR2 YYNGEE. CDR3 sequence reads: CASSVNSGNTIYF. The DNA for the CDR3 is TGTGCCAGCAGCGTCAACAGTGGAAACACCATATATTTT.

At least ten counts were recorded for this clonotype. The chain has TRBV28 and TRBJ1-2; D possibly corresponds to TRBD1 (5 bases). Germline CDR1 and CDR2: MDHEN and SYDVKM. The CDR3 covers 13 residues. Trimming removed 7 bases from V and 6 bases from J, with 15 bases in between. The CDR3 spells CASIPGGAHGYTF. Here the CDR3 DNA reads TGTGCCAGCATCCCAGGAGGGGCCCATGGCTACACCTTC.

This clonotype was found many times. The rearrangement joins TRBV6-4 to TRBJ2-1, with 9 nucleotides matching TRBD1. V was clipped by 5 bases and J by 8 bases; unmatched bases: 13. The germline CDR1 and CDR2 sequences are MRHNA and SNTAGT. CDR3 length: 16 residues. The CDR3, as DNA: TGTGCCAGCAGTCAACTCCCGGGACAGGGTTTCGATGAGCAGTTCTTC. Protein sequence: CASSQLPGQGFDEQFF.

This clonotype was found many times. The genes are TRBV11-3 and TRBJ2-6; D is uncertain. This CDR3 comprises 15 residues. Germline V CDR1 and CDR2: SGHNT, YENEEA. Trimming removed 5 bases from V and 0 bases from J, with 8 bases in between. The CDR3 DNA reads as TGTGCCAGCAGCCCGAAATACTCTGGGGCCAACGTCCTGACTTTC. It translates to CASSPKYSGANVLTF.

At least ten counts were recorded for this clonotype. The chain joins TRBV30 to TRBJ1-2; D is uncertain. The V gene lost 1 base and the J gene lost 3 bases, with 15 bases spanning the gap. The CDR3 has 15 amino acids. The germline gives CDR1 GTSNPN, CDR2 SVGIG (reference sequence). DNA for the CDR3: TGTGCCTGGAGTGAGCCGGGTTTAAGGGACTATGGCTACACCTTC. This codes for CAWSEPGLRDYGYTF.

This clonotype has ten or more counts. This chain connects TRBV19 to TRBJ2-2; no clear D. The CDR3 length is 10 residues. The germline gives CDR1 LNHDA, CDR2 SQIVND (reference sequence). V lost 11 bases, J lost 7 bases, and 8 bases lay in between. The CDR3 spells CASWGGELFF. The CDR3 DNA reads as TGTGCCTCTTGGGGCGGGGAGCTGTTTTTT.

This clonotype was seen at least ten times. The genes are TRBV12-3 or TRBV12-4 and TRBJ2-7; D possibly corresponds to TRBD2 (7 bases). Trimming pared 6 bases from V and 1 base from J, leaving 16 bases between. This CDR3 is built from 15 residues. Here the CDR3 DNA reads TGTGCCAGCAGCCCGAGGGGGGGCCCATCCTACGAGCAGTACTTC. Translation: CASSPRGGPSYEQYF.

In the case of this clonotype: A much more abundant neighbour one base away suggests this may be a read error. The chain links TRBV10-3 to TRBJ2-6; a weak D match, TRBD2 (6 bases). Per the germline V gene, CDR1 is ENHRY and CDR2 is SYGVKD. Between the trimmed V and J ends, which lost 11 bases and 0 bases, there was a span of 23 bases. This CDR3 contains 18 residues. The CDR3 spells CAAARDVVSSSGANVLTF. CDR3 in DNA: TGTGCCGCCGCGCGGGACGTAGTATCAAGCTCTGGGGCCAACGTCCTGACTTTC.

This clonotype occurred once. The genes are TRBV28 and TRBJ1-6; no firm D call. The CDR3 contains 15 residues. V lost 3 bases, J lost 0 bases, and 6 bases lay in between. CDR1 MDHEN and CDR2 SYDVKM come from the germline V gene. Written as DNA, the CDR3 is TGTGCCAGCAGTTTGCAAAGCTCCTATAATTCACCCCTCCACTTT. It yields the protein CASSLQSSYNSPLHF.

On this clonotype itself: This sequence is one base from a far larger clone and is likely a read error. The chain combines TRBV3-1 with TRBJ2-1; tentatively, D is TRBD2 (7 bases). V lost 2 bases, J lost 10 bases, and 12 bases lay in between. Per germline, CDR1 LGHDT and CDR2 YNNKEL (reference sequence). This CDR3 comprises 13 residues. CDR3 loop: CASSQRGGYEQFF. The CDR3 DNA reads TGTGCCAGCAGCCAAAGGGGGGGCTACGAGCAGTTCTTC.

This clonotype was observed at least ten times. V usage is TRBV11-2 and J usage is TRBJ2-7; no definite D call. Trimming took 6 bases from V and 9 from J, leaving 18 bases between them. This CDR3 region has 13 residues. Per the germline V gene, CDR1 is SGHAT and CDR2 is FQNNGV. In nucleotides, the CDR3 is TGTGCCAGCAGTCTAGGTCGGATCCACGGGCAGTACTTC. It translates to CASSLGRIHGQYF.

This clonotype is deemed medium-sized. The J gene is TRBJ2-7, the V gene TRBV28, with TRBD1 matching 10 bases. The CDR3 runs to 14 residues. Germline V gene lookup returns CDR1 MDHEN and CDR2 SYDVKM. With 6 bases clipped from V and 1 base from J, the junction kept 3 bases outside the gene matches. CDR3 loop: CASRGTGESYEQYF. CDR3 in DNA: TGTGCCAGCAGGGGGACAGGGGAATCCTACGAGCAGTACTTC.

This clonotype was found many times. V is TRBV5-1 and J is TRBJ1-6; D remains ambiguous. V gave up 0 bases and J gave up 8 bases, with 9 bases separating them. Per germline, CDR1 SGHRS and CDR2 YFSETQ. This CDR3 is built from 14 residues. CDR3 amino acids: CASSLEAMDSPLHF. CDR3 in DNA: TGCGCCAGCAGCTTGGAGGCCATGGATTCACCCCTCCACTTT.

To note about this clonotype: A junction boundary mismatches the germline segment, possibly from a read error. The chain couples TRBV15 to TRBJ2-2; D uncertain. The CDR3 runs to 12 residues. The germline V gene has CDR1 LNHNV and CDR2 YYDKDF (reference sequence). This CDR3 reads CATSHNSGELFF. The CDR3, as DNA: TGTGCCACCAGCCACAACAGCGGGGAGCTGTTTTTT.

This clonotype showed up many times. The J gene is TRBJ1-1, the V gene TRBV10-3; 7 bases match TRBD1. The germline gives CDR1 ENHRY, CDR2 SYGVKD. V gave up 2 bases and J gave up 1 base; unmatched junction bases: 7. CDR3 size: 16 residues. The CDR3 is CAISEPETGKNTEAFF. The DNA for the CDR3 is TGTGCCATCAGTGAGCCCGAGACAGGGAAGAACACTGAAGCTTTCTTT.

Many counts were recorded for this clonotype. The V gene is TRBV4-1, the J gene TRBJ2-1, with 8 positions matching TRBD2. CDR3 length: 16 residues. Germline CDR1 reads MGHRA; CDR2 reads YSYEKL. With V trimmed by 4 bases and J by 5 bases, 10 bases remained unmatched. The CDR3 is CASSPSPTGGNNEQFF. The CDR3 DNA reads TGCGCCAGCAGCCCCTCCCCTACGGGAGGGAACAATGAGCAGTTCTTC.

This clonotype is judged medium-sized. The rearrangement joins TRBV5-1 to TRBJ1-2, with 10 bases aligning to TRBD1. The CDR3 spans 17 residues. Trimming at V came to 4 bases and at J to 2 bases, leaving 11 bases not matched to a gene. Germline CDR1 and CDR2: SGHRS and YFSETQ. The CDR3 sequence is CASSPLGTGVSNYGYTF. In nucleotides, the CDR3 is TGCGCCAGCAGCCCGCTTGGGACAGGGGTTTCGAACTATGGCTACACCTTC.